This T cell receptor beta chain appears in the sequencing data of a study of cytomegalovirus exposure and HLA in healthy donors. Findings and limits, study-wide: Indistinguishability led to the exclusion of some V segments, TRBV6-2 and TRBV6-3 included. V- and J-gene trimming in TCR beta was tied to a missense DCLRE1C variant by an analysis performed later. Most TCR sequences showed up rarely, but some public TCRs showed up in many donors.

PCR employed 60 Vbeta and 13 Jbeta primers. In the original processing: Per a later analysis, the number of unique TCR beta chains was 75 million to 90 million, of which some 9.9 million were shared. Sequencing was performed with immunoSEQ multiplex PCR; in TCRdb, only in-frame clones are kept and a portion is missing. That table furnishes V, J and clone size, whereas the DNA furnished D and trimming. The data include some 160,000 clones; the top ten clones carry 2% to 2.5%. Worth noting for this clone: Its target is unknown.

Germline assignment: CDR1 SGDLS and CDR2 YYNGEE. This CDR3 region has 15 residues. V shed 2 bases, J shed 5 bases, and the junction held 7 bases outside the gene matches. The receptor's source is a man between 25 and 39 years old in good health and CMV-seronegative. The chain joins TRBV9 to TRBJ2-5, with TRBD2 identical over 9 bases. The source material was PBMCs. In DNA, the CDR3 is TGTGCCAGCAGCGTCTCTGCGGGAGGGTGGGAGACCCAGTACTTC. Residues: CASSVSAGGWETQYF.